This record looks at one T cell receptor (beta chain) sequence and its context. This clonotype has ten or more counts. Its antigen is still unknown. Qualities for individual bases were not recorded, and no much larger clone is one base off. This sample was included in a study of response to subunit inactivated influenza vaccine (dated by TCRdb to the late 2010s). In terms of the full investigation: To follow how T cells responded to a trivalent subunit inactivated influenza vaccine, the researchers relied on deep quantitative profiling of the T cell receptor repertoire.

Measured from the cysteine to the phenylalanine, the CDR3 is 14 residues long. Only the CDR3 DNA is retained, 42 bases long and in frame from the first base. Trimmed from V: 6 bases; trimmed from J: 2 bases; junction bases lacking a gene match: 2. Looking up the germline V gene yields CDR1 MDHEN and CDR2 SYDVKM. Results and caveats for the whole study, not just this receptor: The authors proposed that each seasonal influenza vaccination may bring in only a limited number of new T cells.

Library preparation used RT-PCR. TCRdb lists the instrument as Illumina HiSeq 2500. TCRdb redid the processing of the public reads, applying fastp at Q25 and MiXCR, and retained in-frame beta chains. When rows share a CDR3 protein, they turn into one entry using the most common DNA and genes. The sample yields 150,000 to 200,000 distinct CDR3 sequences; 12% were counted once. Around 28% of the sample is in the top ten clones. These data were also filed under a second study, of T cells expressing NK-cell markers. The second study also describes: TCR beta cDNA libraries were made by 5'RACE template switching that added a universal primer site and unique molecular identifiers. TCR beta-chain repertoires were profiled in sorted CD3+CD56+NKG2C+, CD3+CD56+NKG2C- and CD3+CD56-NKG2C+ T-cell subsets from eight donors. Among the eight sequenced donors, seven were HCMV-seropositive and one was HCMV-seronegative. To restrict sorting to alphabetaTCR-expressing T cells, an anti-gammadeltaTCR antibody was added in several experiments. In roughly six donors, the dominant CD3+CD56+NKG2C+ clonotypes ranked among the top 10 CD8+ clonotypes, making up roughly 1.0-8% of CD8+ T cells. Those dominant clonotypes were again the most abundant among CD3+CD56-NKG2C+ cells in a few donors, at roughly 25-60.1%. It remained unclear whether the expanded NKG2C-expressing T cell clones were specific for HCMV antigens. All eight donors whose samples were sequenced were randomly selected healthy volunteers, three of them men and five women. A commercial ELISA kit detecting HCMV-specific IgG in serum was used to determine HCMV serostatus. Peripheral blood mononuclear cells were isolated from blood by Ficoll density gradient centrifugation. Using Miltenyi isolation kits, CD4+ and CD8+ T cells were isolated from PBMC through magnetic immunoseparation. cDNA synthesis was primed from the TCR beta constant segment and was followed by two successive PCR amplification steps. The libraries were sequenced on Illumina HiSeq 2000/2500, MiSeq or NextSeq, producing 2 x 150 bp reads. Reads were demultiplexed and grouped by UMI with MIGEC, and clonotypes were assembled and quantified with MiTCR. Only TCR cDNA sequences supported by at least two reads were kept to exclude erroneous sequences. The tcR package was used for downstream repertoire analysis, and clonotypes were matched between fractions using CDR3 nucleotide sequence together with V segment. Antigen specificity was annotated against VDJdb with VDJmatch, allowing one amino acid substitution in CDR3.

Sequences were derived from CD8+ T cells sorted from PBMCs, sampled 11 to 12 days after vaccination. This sequence uses TRBV28 and TRBJ2-5, with 11 bases in between that match TRBD2. The origin of this receptor is a middle-aged man who received an inactivated influenza vaccine. Donor details come from another sample of the same person, matched by shared clones. This receptor carries the CDR3 CASRLAGGQETQYF. The DNA is TGTGCCAGCAGATTAGCGGGAGGGCAAGAGACCCAGTACTTC.